Sequencing of this T cell receptor beta chain was carried out in a study of blood T cell repertoires in COVID-19. For the study at large: PBMCs, B-cell-depleted T cells, or T cells were the source of the cDNA or gDNA that made up the material.

Germline CDR1 SGHTS, CDR2 YDEGEE. The CDR3 length is 14 residues. V was cut by 0 bases and J by 1 base, with 7 bases left in between. Only in-frame clones appear in the TCRdb table, and some are missing; sequencing was by immunoSEQ multiplex PCR. The data hold around 56,000 clones, with around 79% observed a single time. This rearrangement joins TRBV5-8 to TRBJ1-1; no firm D call. This receptor was taken from a woman in her forties or fifties with active or convalescent COVID-19. The sequencing input was peripheral blood. CDR3 in DNA: TGTGCCAGCAGCTTGGCCCCGCGGAACACTGAAGCTTTCTTT. It specifies CASSLAPRNTEAFF.